This TCR beta chain was retrieved from a study of radiotherapy plus CTLA-4 blockade in lung cancer. In germline, CDR1 is GTSNPN, CDR2 SVGIG (reference sequence). After removal of 3 bases from V and 4 bases from J, the junction contained 4 bases not matched to a gene. The CDR3 is made up of 13 amino acids. This clone appeared a few times. Here immunoSEQ multiplex PCR was the method, and the copy in TCRdb shows in-frame clones only, minus some. This sample has about 59,000 clones, with approximately 67% found just once. Sequenced material: peripheral blood, taken from a patient treated with radiotherapy plus ipilimumab. This rearrangement joins TRBV30 to TRBJ1-2; TRBD1 matches 8 bases. This sequence originates from a human donor with non-small cell lung cancer whose response to radiotherapy plus ipilimumab could not be evaluated. For the CDR3, the DNA is TGTGCCTGGAGCGCTGACAGGGGCTATGGCTACACCTTC. It codes for CAWSADRGYGYTF.